This T cell receptor (beta chain) was identified during a study of T cells in Graves' hyperthyroidism and ophthalmopathy. What was amplified from RNA transcripts were TCR beta CDR3 regions. RT-PCR in the first round (using the HTBI primer set) targeted the TCR CDR3. TCRdb re-derived calls from the multiplex PCR reads in MiXCR, one entry per CDR3 protein. In the table there are about 300,000 distinct CDR3 sequences, less than 20% of which are singletons. Criteria for exclusion of patients were uncontrolled infection, other autoimmune disease, pregnancy or lactation. The PBMCs were sourced from fresh peripheral blood (about 10 ml). CDR1 and CDR2 from the germline V gene are SNHLY and FYNNEI. CDR3 length: 12 residues. With 3 bases removed from V and 2 bases from J, the gap between germline ends came to 5 bases. Study results and limitations: Researchers found most expanded thyroid clonotypes above 0.001 in blood as well.

About this clonotype itself: Its antigen is not known. A single base separates this from a much larger clone, so it may be a read error.

Sequencing used blood. The sequence came from a man in his fifties with Graves' ophthalmopathy. The chain carries TRBV2 and TRBJ2-7, with no clear D. The CDR3 loop reads CASSDRTYEQYF. For the CDR3, the DNA is TGTGCCAGCAGTGACAGGACCTACGAGCAGTACTTC.